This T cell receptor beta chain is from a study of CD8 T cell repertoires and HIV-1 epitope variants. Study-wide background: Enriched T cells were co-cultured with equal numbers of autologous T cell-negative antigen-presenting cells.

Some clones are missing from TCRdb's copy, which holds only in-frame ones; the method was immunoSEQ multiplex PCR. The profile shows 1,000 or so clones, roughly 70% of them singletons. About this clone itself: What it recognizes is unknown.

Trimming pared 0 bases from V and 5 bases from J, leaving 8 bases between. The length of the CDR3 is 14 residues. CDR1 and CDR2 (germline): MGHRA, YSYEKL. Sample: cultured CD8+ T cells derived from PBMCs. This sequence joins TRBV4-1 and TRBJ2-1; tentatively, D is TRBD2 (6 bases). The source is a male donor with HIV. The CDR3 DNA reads TGCGCCAGCAGCCAAGACAGGGAGGACAATGAGCAGTTCTTC. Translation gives CASSQDREDNEQFF.